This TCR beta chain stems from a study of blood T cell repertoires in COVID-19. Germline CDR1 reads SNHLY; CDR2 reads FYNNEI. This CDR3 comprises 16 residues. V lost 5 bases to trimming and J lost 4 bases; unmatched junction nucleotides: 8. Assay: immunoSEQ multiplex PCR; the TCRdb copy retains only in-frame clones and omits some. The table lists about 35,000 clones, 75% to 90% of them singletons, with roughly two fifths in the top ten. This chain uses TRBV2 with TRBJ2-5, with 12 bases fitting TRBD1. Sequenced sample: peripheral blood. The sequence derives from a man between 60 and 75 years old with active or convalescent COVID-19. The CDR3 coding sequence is TGTGCCAGCAGTTCCGGGACAGGGGGCGTCGGAGAGACCCAGTACTTC. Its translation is CASSSGTGGVGETQYF.